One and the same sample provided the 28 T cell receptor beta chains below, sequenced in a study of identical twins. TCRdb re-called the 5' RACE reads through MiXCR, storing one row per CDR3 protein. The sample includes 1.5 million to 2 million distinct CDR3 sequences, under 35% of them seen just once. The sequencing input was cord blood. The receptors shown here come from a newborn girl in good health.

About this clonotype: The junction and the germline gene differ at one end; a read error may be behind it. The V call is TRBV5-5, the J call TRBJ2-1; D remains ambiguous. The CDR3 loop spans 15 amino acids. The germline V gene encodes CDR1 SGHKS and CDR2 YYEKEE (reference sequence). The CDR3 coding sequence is TGTGCCAGCAGCTTTTTAATCCTACCCTATAATGAGCAGTTCTTC. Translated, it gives CASSFLILPYNEQFF.

Written as DNA, the CDR3 is TGTGCCATCAGTGATTGGGACAGCCAAGAGACCCAGTACTTC. Translation: CAISDWDSQETQYF. J is TRBJ2-5 and V is TRBV10-3; 7 nucleotides match TRBD1. The CDR3 consists of 14 residues. Trimming at V came to 3 bases and at J to 1 base, leaving 2 bases not matched to a gene. Germline CDR1 is ENHRY and CDR2 is SYGVKD.

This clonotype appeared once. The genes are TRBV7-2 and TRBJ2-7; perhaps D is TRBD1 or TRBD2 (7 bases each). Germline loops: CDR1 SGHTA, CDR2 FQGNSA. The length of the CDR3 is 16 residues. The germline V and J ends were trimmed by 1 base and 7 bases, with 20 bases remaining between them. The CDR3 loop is CASSLDRGLPYNEQYF. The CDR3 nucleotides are TGTGCCAGCAGCTTAGACAGGGGACTACCCTACAATGAGCAGTACTTC.

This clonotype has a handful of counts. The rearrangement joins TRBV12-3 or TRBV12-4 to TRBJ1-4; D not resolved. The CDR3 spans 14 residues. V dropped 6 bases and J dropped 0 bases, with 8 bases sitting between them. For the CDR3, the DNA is TGTGCCAGCAGGATCATACCAACTAATGAAAAACTGTTTTTT. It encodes CASRIIPTNEKLFF.

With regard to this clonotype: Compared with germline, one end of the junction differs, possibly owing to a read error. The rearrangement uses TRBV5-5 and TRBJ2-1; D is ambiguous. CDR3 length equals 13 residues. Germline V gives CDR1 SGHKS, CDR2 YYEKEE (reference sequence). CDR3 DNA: TGTGCCAGCAGCTCCGGCCTCAACAATGATCAGTTCTTC. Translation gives CASSSGLNNDQFF. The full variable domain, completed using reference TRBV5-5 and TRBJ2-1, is DAGVTQSPTHLIKTRGQQVTLRCSPISGHKSVSWYQQVLGQGPQFIFQYYEKEERGRGNFPDRFSARQFPNYSSELNVNALLLGDSALYLCASSSGLNNDQFFGPGTRLTVL.

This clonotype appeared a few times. Here the CDR3 DNA reads TGCAGTGCTACCCAAGGACTAGGGTACAATGAGCAGTTCTTC. It is translated as CSATQGLGYNEQFF. The rearrangement joins TRBV20-1 to TRBJ2-1, with TRBD2 matching over 7 bases. The CDR3 length is 14 residues. The germline gives CDR1 DFQATT, CDR2 SNEGSKA (reference sequence). V lost 4 bases, J lost 4 bases, and 7 bases stayed unmatched.

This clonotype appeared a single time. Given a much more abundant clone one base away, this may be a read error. CDR3 loop: CASSWGGSADTQYF. The DNA of the CDR3 is TGTGCCAGCAGTTGGGGCGGGAGCGCAGATACGCAGTATTTT. The V and J genes are TRBV28 and TRBJ2-3, with TRBD2 matching over 7 bases. The CDR3 contains 14 residues. The trim removed 4 bases at V and 4 bases at J, leaving 5 bases unmatched. The V gene's germline CDR1 is MDHEN and CDR2 SYDVKM.

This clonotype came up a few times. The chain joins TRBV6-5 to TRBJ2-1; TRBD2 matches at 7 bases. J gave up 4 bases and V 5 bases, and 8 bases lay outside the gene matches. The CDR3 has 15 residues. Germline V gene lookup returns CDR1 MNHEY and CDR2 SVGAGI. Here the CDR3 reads CASSPLRAGYNEQFF. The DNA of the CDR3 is TGTGCCAGCAGTCCCCTACGAGCGGGATACAATGAGCAGTTCTTC.

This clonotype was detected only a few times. Here the CDR3 DNA reads TGTGCCAGCAGCCCGACTAGGGTACACACAGATACGCAGTATTTT. Residues: CASSPTRVHTDTQYF. The rearrangement uses TRBV3-1 and TRBJ2-3, with D tentatively TRBD2 (6 bases). CDR1 is LGHDT, CDR2 YNNKEL, per germline (reference sequence). CDR3 size: 15 residues. V lost 4 bases, J lost 2 bases, and 13 bases lay in between.

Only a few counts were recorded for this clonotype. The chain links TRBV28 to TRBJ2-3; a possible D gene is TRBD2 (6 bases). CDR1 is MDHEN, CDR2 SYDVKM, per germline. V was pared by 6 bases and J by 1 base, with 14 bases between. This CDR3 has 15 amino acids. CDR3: CASSPRRECTDTQYF. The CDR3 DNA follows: TGTGCCAGCAGCCCTAGGAGGGAGTGCACAGATACGCAGTATTTT.

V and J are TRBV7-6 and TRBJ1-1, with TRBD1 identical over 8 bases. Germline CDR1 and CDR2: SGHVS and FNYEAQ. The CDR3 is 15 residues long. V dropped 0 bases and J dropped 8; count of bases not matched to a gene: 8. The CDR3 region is CASSLARGPGGEAFF. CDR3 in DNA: TGTGCCAGCAGCTTAGCGAGGGGGCCAGGGGGCGAAGCTTTCTTT.

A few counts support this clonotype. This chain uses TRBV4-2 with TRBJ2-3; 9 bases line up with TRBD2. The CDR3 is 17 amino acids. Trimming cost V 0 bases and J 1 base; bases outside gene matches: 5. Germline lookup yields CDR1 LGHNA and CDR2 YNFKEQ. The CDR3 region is CASSQDHERGGTDTQYF. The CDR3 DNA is TGTGCCAGCAGCCAAGATCATGAGCGGGGGGGCACAGATACGCAGTATTTT.

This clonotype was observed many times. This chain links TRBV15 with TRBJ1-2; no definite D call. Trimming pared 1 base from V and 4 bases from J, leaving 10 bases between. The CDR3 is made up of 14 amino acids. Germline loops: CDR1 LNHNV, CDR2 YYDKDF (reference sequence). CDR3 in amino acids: CATSRAPGPYGYTF. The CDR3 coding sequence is TGTGCCACCAGCAGAGCCCCAGGCCCCTATGGCTACACCTTC.

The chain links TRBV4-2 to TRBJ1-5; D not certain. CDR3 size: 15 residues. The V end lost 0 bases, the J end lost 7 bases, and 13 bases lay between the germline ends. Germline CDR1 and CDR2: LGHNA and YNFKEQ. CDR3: CASSQDQRAPQPQHF. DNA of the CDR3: TGTGCCAGCAGCCAAGATCAGAGGGCCCCCCAGCCCCAGCATTTT.

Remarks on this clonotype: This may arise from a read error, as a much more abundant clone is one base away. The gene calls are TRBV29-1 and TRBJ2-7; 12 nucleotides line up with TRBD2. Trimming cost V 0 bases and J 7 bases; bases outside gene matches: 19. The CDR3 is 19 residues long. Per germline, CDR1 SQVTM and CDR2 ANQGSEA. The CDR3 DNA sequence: TGCAGCGTTGAAGATCATGCCGGACTAGCGGGAAGCACTTACAATGAGCAGTACTTC. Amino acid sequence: CSVEDHAGLAGSTYNEQYF.

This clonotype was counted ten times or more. For the CDR3, the DNA is TGCAGCGTTGCGAGCTACTACGAGCAGTACTTC. Translating it yields CSVASYYEQYF. The V and J genes are TRBV29-1 and TRBJ2-7; D unresolved. V gave up 4 bases and J gave up 3 bases, with 7 bases separating them. The CDR3 covers 11 residues. Germline lookup yields CDR1 SQVTM and CDR2 ANQGSEA.

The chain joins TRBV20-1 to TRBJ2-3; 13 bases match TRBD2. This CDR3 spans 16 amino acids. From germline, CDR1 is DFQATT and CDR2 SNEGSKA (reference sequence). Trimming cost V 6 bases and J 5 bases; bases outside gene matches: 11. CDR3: CSARPGLAGVIDTQYF. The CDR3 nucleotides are TGCAGTGCCCGGCCCGGACTAGCGGGAGTAATAGATACGCAGTATTTT.

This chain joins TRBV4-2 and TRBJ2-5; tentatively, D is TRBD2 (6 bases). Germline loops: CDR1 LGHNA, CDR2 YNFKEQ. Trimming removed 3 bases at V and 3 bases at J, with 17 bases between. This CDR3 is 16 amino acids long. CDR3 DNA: TGTGCCAGCAGCCAGCCCGGGGCTAGCGTCAAAGAGACCCAGTACTTC. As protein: CASSQPGASVKETQYF.

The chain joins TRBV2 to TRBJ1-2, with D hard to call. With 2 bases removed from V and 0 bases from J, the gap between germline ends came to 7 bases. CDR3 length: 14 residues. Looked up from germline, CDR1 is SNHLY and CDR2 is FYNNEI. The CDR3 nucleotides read TGTGCCAGCAGTGAACAACAGTCTAACTATGGCTACACCTTC. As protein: CASSEQQSNYGYTF. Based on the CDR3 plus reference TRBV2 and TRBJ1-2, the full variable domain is EPEVTQTPSHQVTQMGQEVILRCVPISNHLYFYWYRQILGQKVEFLVSFYNNEISEKSEIFDDQFSVERPDGSNFTLKIRSTKLEDSAMYFCASSEQQSNYGYTFGSGTRLTVV.

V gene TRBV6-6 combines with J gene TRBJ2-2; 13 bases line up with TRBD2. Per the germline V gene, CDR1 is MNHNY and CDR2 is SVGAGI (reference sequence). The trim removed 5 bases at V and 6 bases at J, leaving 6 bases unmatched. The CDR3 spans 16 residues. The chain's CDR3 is CASSTTSGGAAGELFF. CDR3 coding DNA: TGTGCCAGCAGTACCACTAGCGGGGGGGCGGCCGGGGAGCTGTTTTTT.

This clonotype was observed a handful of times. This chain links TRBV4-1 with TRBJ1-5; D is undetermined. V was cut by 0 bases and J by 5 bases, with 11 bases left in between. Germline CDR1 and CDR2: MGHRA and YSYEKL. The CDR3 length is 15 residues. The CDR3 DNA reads TGCGCCAGCAGCCAAGATAGCAGGACTTATCAGCCCCAGCATTTT. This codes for CASSQDSRTYQPQHF.

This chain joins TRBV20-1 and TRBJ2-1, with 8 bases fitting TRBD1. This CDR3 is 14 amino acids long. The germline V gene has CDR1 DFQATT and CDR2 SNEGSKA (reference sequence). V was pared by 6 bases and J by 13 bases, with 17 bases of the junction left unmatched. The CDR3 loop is CSAIPGQAVKTQFF. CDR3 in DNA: TGCAGTGCCATTCCGGGACAGGCCGTAAAGACCCAGTTCTTC.

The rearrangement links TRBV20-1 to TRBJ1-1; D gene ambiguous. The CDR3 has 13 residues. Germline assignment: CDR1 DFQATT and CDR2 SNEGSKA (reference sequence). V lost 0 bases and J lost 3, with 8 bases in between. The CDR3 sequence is CSARDGRYTEAFF. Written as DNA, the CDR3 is TGCAGTGCTAGAGATGGCCGGTACACTGAAGCTTTCTTT.

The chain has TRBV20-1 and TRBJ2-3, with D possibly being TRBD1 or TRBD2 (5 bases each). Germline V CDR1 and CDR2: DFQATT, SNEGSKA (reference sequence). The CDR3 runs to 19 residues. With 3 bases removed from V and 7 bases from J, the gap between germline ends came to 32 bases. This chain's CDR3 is CSASRYEMGSGPTWYTQYF. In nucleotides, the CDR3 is TGCAGTGCTAGCCGTTACGAAATGGGCTCGGGACCCACCTGGTATACGCAGTATTTT.

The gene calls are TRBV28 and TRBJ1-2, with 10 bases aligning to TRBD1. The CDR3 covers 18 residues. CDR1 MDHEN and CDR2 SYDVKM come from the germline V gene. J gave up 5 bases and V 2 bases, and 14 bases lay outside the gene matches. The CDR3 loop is CASSLPNHLLDRGYGYTF. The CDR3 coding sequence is TGTGCCAGCAGTTTACCCAACCACCTGCTGGACAGGGGGTATGGCTACACCTTC.

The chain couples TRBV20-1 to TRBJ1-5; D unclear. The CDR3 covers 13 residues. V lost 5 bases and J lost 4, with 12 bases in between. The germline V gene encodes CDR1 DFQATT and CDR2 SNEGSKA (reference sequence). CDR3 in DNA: TGCAGTGCTCCCCGGGATCCTAATCAGCCCCAGCATTTT. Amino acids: CSAPRDPNQPQHF.

CDR3 residues: CSASRDRGPQAFF. CDR3 coding DNA: TGCAGTGCTAGCCGGGACAGGGGACCTCAAGCTTTCTTT. The chain joins TRBV20-1 to TRBJ1-1, with 10 bases aligning to TRBD1. This CDR3 has 13 amino acids. CDR1 DFQATT and CDR2 SNEGSKA come from the germline V gene (reference sequence). The V gene end was trimmed by 3 bases and the J gene end by 9 bases; junction bases not matched to a gene: 7.

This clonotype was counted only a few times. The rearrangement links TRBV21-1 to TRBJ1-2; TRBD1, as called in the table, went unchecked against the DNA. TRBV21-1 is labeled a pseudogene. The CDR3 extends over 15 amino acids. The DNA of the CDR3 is TGTGCCAGCAGCAAGCTTTGGGACAGGGGTTGTGGCTACACCTTC. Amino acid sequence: CASSKLWDRGCGYTF.